This record looks at one T cell receptor beta chain sequence and its context. Its antigen is unknown. The data stem from a study of cytomegalovirus exposure and HLA in healthy donors. Study outcomes and limitations: Sequencing likely caused a cluster of highly shared sequence variants. Beyond CMV serostatus, there was no information to go on about immune exposure. Excluded: some indistinguishable V segments such as TRBV6-2 and TRBV6-3.

PCR amplification relied on 60 Vbeta primers (plus 13 Jbeta primers). Some clones are missing from TCRdb's copy, which holds only in-frame ones; the method was immunoSEQ multiplex PCR. The sample has around 150,000 clones; 65% to 80% are singletons. The CDR3 contains 20 residues. Germline values: CDR1 SQVTM, CDR2 ANQGSEA. J was trimmed by 3 bases and V by 7 bases; bases with no gene match: 19. V gene TRBV29-1 combines with J gene TRBJ2-3; TRBD2 matches 16 bases. The sequence was collected from a man between 35 and 55 years old in good health and CMV-seronegative. Sequenced sample: PBMCs. The CDR3, as DNA: TGCAGCGCCCCCGGGACTAGCGGGAGGGGCCCGTCTTTTGGGACAGATACGCAGTATTTT. Encoded protein: CSAPGTSGRGPSFGTDTQYF.